The 32 T cell receptor beta chains reported below all come from one sample, sequenced in a study of neurological immune-mediated disorders. TCRdb ran MiXCR on the 5' RACE reads and lists one entry per CDR3 protein. This table has about 40,000 distinct CDR3 sequences, under 4% appearing once. Time point indicated: longitudinal time-point 1 (baseline). Specimen: PBMCs. The receptors shown here come from a woman in her fifties or sixties with multiple sclerosis.

This clonotype was seen ten or more times. The chain recombines TRBV10-3 with TRBJ2-2, with a weak D call TRBD1 (5 bases). CDR3 length: 13 amino acids. V gave up 9 bases and J gave up 4 bases, with 12 bases separating them. Looked up from germline, CDR1 is ENHRY and CDR2 is SYGVKD. This chain's CDR3 is CAIFLDSTGELFF. The CDR3 DNA is TGTGCCATTTTCCTAGACAGCACCGGGGAGCTGTTTTTT.

This clonotype has at least ten counts. This chain links TRBV5-1 with TRBJ1-4, with 7 bases aligning to TRBD1. V trimming: 6 bases; J trimming: 2 bases; junction bases outside the gene matches: 7. Germline CDR1 reads SGHRS; CDR2 reads YFSETQ. The CDR3 loop spans 15 amino acids. CDR3 DNA sequence: TGCGCCAGCACCTGGATCAGGGGGACTAATGAAAAACTGTTTTTT. It codes for CASTWIRGTNEKLFF.

This clonotype was seen ten or more times. The rearrangement uses TRBV28 and TRBJ1-6; weak D call: TRBD1 (5 bases). The CDR3 runs to 15 residues. Germline CDR1 and CDR2: MDHEN and SYDVKM. V was shortened by 7 bases and J by 7 bases, with 17 bases between the two germline ends. CDR3 region: CASNPSEGINSPLHF. CDR3 DNA: TGTGCCAGCAACCCCAGCGAGGGGATCAATTCACCCCTCCACTTT.

This clonotype has a count of ten or more. Relative to the germline gene, one junction end is altered; a read error may explain this. This chain joins TRBV10-3 and TRBJ2-3, with unresolved D. The germline V gene has CDR1 ENHRY and CDR2 SYGVKD. The length of the CDR3 is 13 residues. This chain's CDR3 is CAISGFVADTQYF. The CDR3 DNA reads TGTGCGATCAGTGGGTTCGTGGCAGATACGCAGTATTTT.

This clonotype was seen repeatedly, ten times or more. The DNA of the CDR3 is TGCAGTGCTCCGCCAGACAGCCAAACGGGACACATTAATTCACCCCTCCACTTT. Translated, it gives CSAPPDSQTGHINSPLHF. The V gene is TRBV20-1, the J gene TRBJ1-6, with D possibly being TRBD1 (6 bases). Germline CDR1 and CDR2: DFQATT and SNEGSKA (reference sequence). Trimming pared 5 bases from V and 6 bases from J, leaving 26 bases between. CDR3 length equals 18 residues.

This clonotype was found many times. The chain is built from TRBV7-2 and TRBJ1-1; a weak D match, TRBD1 (6 bases). V was clipped by 3 bases and J by 5 bases, with 13 bases between them. Germline V gives CDR1 SGHTA, CDR2 FQGNSA. The CDR3 is 14 residues long. CDR3 sequence: CASSFRDTITEAFF. CDR3 in DNA: TGTGCCAGCAGCTTTCGGGACACGATAACTGAAGCTTTCTTT.

This clonotype was observed a few times. The V gene is TRBV14, the J gene TRBJ1-2; 7 nucleotides line up with TRBD1. This CDR3 comprises 13 residues. Germline V gives CDR1 SGHDN, CDR2 FVKESK. Trimming at V came to 2 bases and at J to 8 bases, leaving 5 bases not matched to a gene. The CDR3 coding sequence is TGTGCCAGCAGCCAACTAGACAGGGAGGGCTACACCTTC. Its translation: CASSQLDREGYTF.

Ten or more counts support this clonotype. The CDR3 nucleotides are TGCGCCAGCAGCCCCGGGCAGGGGGGGAACACTGAAGCTTTCTTT. Residues: CASSPGQGGNTEAFF. The gene calls are TRBV4-1 and TRBJ1-1; 7 bases are a match to TRBD1. This CDR3 is built from 15 residues. Germline V lookup: CDR1 MGHRA, CDR2 YSYEKL. V was clipped by 4 bases and J by 1 base; unmatched bases: 6.

This clonotype came up many times. The chain joins TRBV20-1 to TRBJ1-5; perhaps TRBD1 as D (5 bases). V lost 2 bases, J lost 4 bases, and 12 bases lay in between. CDR3 length: 14 amino acids. Germline lookup yields CDR1 DFQATT and CDR2 SNEGSKA (reference sequence). The CDR3 bases are TGCAGTGCTAGATCCTGGACACCGAATCAGCCCCAGCATTTT. This encodes CSARSWTPNQPQHF.

There are many counts of this clonotype. The genes are TRBV5-1 and TRBJ2-2, with D possibly TRBD1 on 6 matching bases. V was shortened by 1 base and J by 1 base, with 11 bases between the two germline ends. The germline V gene has CDR1 SGHRS and CDR2 YFSETQ. The CDR3 is 16 amino acids. CDR3 residues: CASSLSQGLNTGELFF. The CDR3 DNA is TGCGCCAGCAGCTTGTCACAGGGCTTGAACACCGGGGAGCTGTTTTTT.

There are many counts of this clonotype. The V and J genes are TRBV12-3 or TRBV12-4 and TRBJ1-6; TRBD1 is a possible D gene (5 bases). Trimming removed 2 bases at V and 8 bases at J, with 10 bases between. The CDR3 is 14 residues long. The CDR3: CASSLWQGDSPLHF. DNA of the CDR3: TGTGCCAGCAGTTTATGGCAGGGAGATTCACCCCTCCACTTT.

This clonotype was counted at least ten times. The V and J genes are TRBV10-3 and TRBJ2-1, with 8 bases matching TRBD1. The CDR3 totals 13 residues. V was pared by 10 bases and J by 7 bases, with 9 bases of the junction left unmatched. Germline lookup yields CDR1 ENHRY and CDR2 SYGVKD. The CDR3 sequence is CATRGQGRNEQFF. CDR3 DNA sequence: TGTGCCACTCGAGGACAGGGTCGAAATGAGCAGTTCTTC.

This clonotype was counted at least ten times. This chain links TRBV6-1 with TRBJ2-2; possible D gene TRBD2, 5 bases. Germline V CDR1 and CDR2: MNHNS, SASEGT. V was cut by 5 bases and J by 0 bases, with 13 bases left in between. The CDR3 is 16 amino acids. DNA of the CDR3: TGTGCCAGCAGTCCACGAGGGCAGTCGAACACCGGGGAGCTGTTTTTT. It specifies CASSPRGQSNTGELFF.

By sample share, this clonotype is medium-sized. The V and J genes are TRBV3-1 and TRBJ2-7; the D is unclear. The CDR3 has 14 amino acids. Germline assignment: CDR1 LGHDT and CDR2 YNNKEL (reference sequence). V was pared by 4 bases and J by 6 bases, with 16 bases between. The CDR3 loop reads CASSPLTKATEQYF. The CDR3 DNA sequence: TGTGCCAGCAGCCCTCTGACAAAGGCCACCGAGCAGTACTTC.

Sample share makes this clonotype medium-sized (0.01 to 0.1%). This chain links TRBV9 with TRBJ2-6; 13 nucleotides match TRBD2. Germline V gene sequence: CDR1 SGDLS, CDR2 YYNGEE. The CDR3 loop spans 18 amino acids. Trimming at V came to 4 bases and at J to 3 bases, leaving 7 bases not matched to a gene. The CDR3 DNA is TGTGCCAGCAGCCCCCGACTAGCGGGGGGTAGTGGGGCCAACGTCCTGACTTTC. Amino acids: CASSPRLAGGSGANVLTF.

This clonotype was seen ten or more times. V gene TRBV5-1 combines with J gene TRBJ1-4; TRBD1 matches at 10 bases. The ends lost 3 bases at V and 6 bases at J; junction bases unmatched: 8. The CDR3 spans 16 residues. Looked up from germline, CDR1 is SGHRS and CDR2 is YFSETQ. The CDR3 region is CASSSGQGLTHEKLFF. CDR3 DNA sequence: TGCGCCAGCAGCTCGGGACAGGGGCTGACACATGAAAAACTGTTTTTT.

In this sample, this clonotype turned up many times. V is TRBV11-2 and J is TRBJ1-1; D is unclear. Trimming took off 3 bases at V and 1 base at J, with 15 bases between the two ends. Germline values: CDR1 SGHAT, CDR2 FQNNGV. The CDR3 is 16 residues long. The CDR3 nucleotides read TGTGCCAGCAGCTTTCCCCCTCAAGGAGCGAACACTGAAGCTTTCTTT. This sequence encodes CASSFPPQGANTEAFF. The variable domain in full, completed from reference TRBV11-2 and TRBJ1-1, reads EAGVAQSPRYKIIEKRQSVAFWCNPISGHATLYWYQQILGQGPKLLIQFQNNGVVDDSQLPKDRFSAERLKGVDSTLKIQPAKLEDSAVYLCASSFPPQGANTEAFFGQGTRLTVV.

This clonotype was seen many times. This rearrangement joins TRBV7-6 to TRBJ2-7, with D possibly matching TRBD1 (5 bases). Per germline, CDR1 SGHVS and CDR2 FNYEAQ. The CDR3 runs 14 residues. The V end was cut by 0 bases, the J end by 4 bases, with 10 bases between. The CDR3 spells CASSLAPGKYEQYF. In nucleotides, the CDR3 is TGTGCCAGCAGCTTAGCGCCAGGGAAGTACGAGCAGTACTTC.

This clonotype was recorded at least ten times. CDR3 loop: CSARELAGGHFFSNEQFF. CDR3 bases: TGCAGTGCTAGAGAACTAGCGGGGGGGCATTTCTTTTCCAATGAGCAGTTCTTC. The chain is built from TRBV20-1 and TRBJ2-1; 13 bases map to TRBD2. Germline loops: CDR1 DFQATT, CDR2 SNEGSKA (reference sequence). V trimming: 0 bases; J trimming: 6 bases; junction bases outside the gene matches: 11. There are 18 residues in the CDR3.

The V gene is TRBV20-1, the J gene TRBJ1-1; TRBD1 matches at 8 bases. Germline trimming cut 6 bases from V and 7 bases from J; bases unmatched to any gene: 13. The CDR3 is 14 residues long. Germline assignment: CDR1 DFQATT and CDR2 SNEGSKA (reference sequence). The CDR3 loop is CSATRTGQGGEAFF. The CDR3 DNA is TGCAGTGCCACCCGGACAGGACAGGGAGGTGAAGCTTTCTTT.

This clonotype has a count of ten or more. The chain couples TRBV29-1 to TRBJ2-1; unclear D gene. Trimming stripped 7 bases from V and 5 bases from J, with 12 bases between. There are 12 residues in the CDR3. The germline V gene has CDR1 SQVTM and CDR2 ANQGSEA. For the CDR3, the DNA is TGCAGCGCCCCTTCTCTAAACAATGAGCAGTTCTTC. It specifies CSAPSLNNEQFF.

To note about this clonotype: A much more abundant neighbour one base away suggests this may be a read error. The chain carries TRBV19 and TRBJ1-5; D gene unclear. The germline gives CDR1 LNHDA, CDR2 SQIVND (reference sequence). The CDR3 covers 14 residues. CDR3 sequence (DNA): TGTGCCAGTGGTATAGCCGGCCCAAATCAGCCCCAGCATTTT. It codes for CASGIAGPNQPQHF.

This clonotype was seen many times. The chain combines TRBV5-1 with TRBJ2-1, with 10 bases identical to TRBD1. The CDR3 is 16 amino acids. The V gene's germline CDR1 is SGHRS and CDR2 YFSETQ. J lost 4 bases, V lost 0 bases, and 4 bases had no gene match. The CDR3 DNA follows: TGCGCCAGCAGCTTGGGTGGGACAGGGGCTTACAATGAGCAGTTCTTC. This codes for CASSLGGTGAYNEQFF.

This clonotype was seen ten or more times. CDR3 loop: CASSQDRTSGNNEQFF. For the CDR3, the DNA is TGTGCCAGCAGCCAAGATAGGACTAGCGGTAATAATGAGCAGTTCTTC. V usage is TRBV3-1 and J usage is TRBJ2-1; 10 nucleotides align to TRBD2. Germline assignment: CDR1 LGHDT and CDR2 YNNKEL (reference sequence). This CDR3 spans 16 amino acids. With V trimmed by 0 bases and J by 7 bases, 6 bases remained unmatched.

This clonotype showed up many times. This chain links TRBV20-1 with TRBJ1-1; TRBD1 might be the D (5 bases). The CDR3 extends over 13 amino acids. The germline gives CDR1 DFQATT, CDR2 SNEGSKA (reference sequence). V was pared by 0 bases and J by 6 bases, with 11 bases between. In DNA, the CDR3 is TGCAGTGCTAGAGATCAGTCGGGGGCTGAAGCTTTCTTT. This translates into CSARDQSGAEAFF.

This clonotype was recorded at least ten times. The chain uses TRBV7-9 and TRBJ2-5, with D maybe TRBD1 (5 bases). The germline gives CDR1 SEHNR, CDR2 FQNEAQ (reference sequence). CDR3 length equals 15 residues. V lost 2 bases and J 1 base, leaving 11 bases between the germline ends. The CDR3: CASSLPVGVQETQYF. The CDR3 DNA reads as TGTGCCAGCAGCTTACCCGTAGGGGTCCAAGAGACCCAGTACTTC.

This clonotype was seen many times. The chain has TRBV25-1 and TRBJ2-2; no definite D call. Per germline, CDR1 MGHDK and CDR2 SYGVNS. V dropped 5 bases and J dropped 1 base, with 11 bases sitting between them. The CDR3 is made up of 15 amino acids. CDR3 amino acids: CASSLDTVNTGELFF. In DNA form, the CDR3 reads TGTGCCAGCAGTCTCGATACAGTGAACACCGGGGAGCTGTTTTTT.

This clonotype was counted at least ten times. The chain joins TRBV5-1 to TRBJ2-7; 8 bases fit TRBD2. V shed 10 bases and J 0 bases; nucleotides not matched to a gene: 6. Germline-derived CDR1 and CDR2 are SGHRS and YFSETQ. This CDR3 comprises 13 residues. In nucleotides, the CDR3 is TGCGCCTCGGGGCGGGGGGCCTCCTACGAGCAGTACTTC. It yields the protein CASGRGASYEQYF.

This clonotype qualifies as medium-sized. CDR3 residues: CASSQSSYNEQFF. As DNA, the CDR3 is TGTGCCAGCAGCCAGTCCTCCTACAATGAGCAGTTCTTC. The chain is built from TRBV3-1 and TRBJ2-1; D not certain. The CDR3 loop spans 13 amino acids. V lost 3 bases, J lost 0 bases, and 3 bases lay in between. Germline CDR1 is LGHDT and CDR2 is YNNKEL (reference sequence).

This clonotype was counted many times. V usage is TRBV27 and J usage is TRBJ2-7; no clear D gene. The CDR3 totals 13 residues. Germline V gives CDR1 MNHEY, CDR2 SMNVEV (reference sequence). Trimming pared 3 bases from V and 2 bases from J, leaving 8 bases between. DNA of the CDR3: TGTGCCAGCAGTTTCAAACTACCCTACGAGCAGTACTTC. Protein sequence: CASSFKLPYEQYF.

Ten or more counts support this clonotype. The rearrangement uses TRBV5-1 and TRBJ2-5; D is undetermined. Germline CDR1 SGHRS, CDR2 YFSETQ. Trimming stripped 0 bases from V and 1 base from J, with 7 bases between. This CDR3 contains 14 residues. The CDR3 bases are TGCGCCAGCAGCTTGGAGGGTACCCAAGAGACCCAGTACTTC. Translating gives CASSLEGTQETQYF.

This clonotype was recorded many times. This rearrangement joins TRBV7-8 to TRBJ2-1; the D gene could be TRBD1 or TRBD2 (7 bases each). The CDR3 runs to 16 residues. V was cut by 2 bases and J by 4 bases, with 15 bases left in between. Germline V gene lookup returns CDR1 SGHVS and CDR2 FQNEAQ. The CDR3 DNA sequence: TGTGCCAGCAGCTTACGTGGGAGGGGGCGGTACAATGAGCAGTTCTTC. As protein: CASSLRGRGRYNEQFF.